Listed here are 4 T cell receptor beta chains from one sample, sequenced in a study of cytomegalovirus exposure and HLA in healthy donors. PCR primers comprised 60 Vbeta and 13 Jbeta primers. Clones were sequenced by immunoSEQ multiplex PCR, and TCRdb holds only the in-frame ones, with some missing. The profile shows some 190,000 clones, around four fifths of them singletons. Sequenced input: PBMCs. These receptors all stem from a middle-aged man in good health and CMV-seropositive.

In regard to this clone: This specimen includes other DNA sequences encoding the same CDR3. The rearrangement joins TRBV7-8 to TRBJ1-2, with unresolved D. V dropped 1 base and J dropped 5 bases, with 5 bases sitting between them. Germline CDR1 is SGHVS and CDR2 is FQNEAQ. The CDR3 loop spans 12 amino acids. The CDR3 region is CASSLDTYGYTF. CDR3 DNA sequence: TGTGCCAGCAGCTTAGACACATATGGCTACACCTTC.

J is TRBJ1-5 and V is TRBV5-8; tentative D call: TRBD1 (6 bases). Germline V gives CDR1 SGHTS, CDR2 YDEGEE. This CDR3 has 16 residues. V gave up 5 bases and J gave up 1 base, with 16 bases separating them. As DNA, the CDR3 is TGTGCCAGCAGGTTAGGGGGATTCGGGAGCAATCAGCCCCAGCATTTT. It specifies CASRLGGFGSNQPQHF.

The chain is built from TRBV6-4 and TRBJ1-1; D is undetermined. V was clipped by 4 bases and J by 12 bases, with 15 bases between them. Germline assignment: CDR1 MRHNA and CDR2 SNTAGT. The CDR3 extends over 12 amino acids. The CDR3 here is CASSGLRDQSFF. In DNA, the CDR3 is TGTGCCAGCAGTGGTCTCCGGGATCAATCTTTCTTT.

The chain uses TRBV28 and TRBJ2-1, with 11 bases matching TRBD1. Germline values: CDR1 MDHEN, CDR2 SYDVKM. After removal of 6 bases from V and 4 bases from J, the junction contained 8 bases not matched to a gene. This CDR3 is 16 amino acids long. The CDR3 reads CASSLRGQGAYNEQFF. The CDR3 region has the DNA TGTGCCAGCAGCCTAAGAGGACAGGGGGCGTACAATGAGCAGTTCTTC.